Sequencing of this TCR beta chain was carried out in a study of post-analysis software for immune sequencing data. Whole-study results and caveats: Comparison of patients with controls showed about 5 TRBV segments more frequent in patients, TRBV5-6, TRBV5-1 and TRBV20-1 among them.

Built from TCR beta cDNA, the libraries had unique molecular identifiers in them. In TCRdb, the PCR reads were re-called with MiXCR into one record per CDR3 protein. The sample carries about 430,000 distinct CDR3 sequences, roughly 40% recorded once. For this clonotype: The antigen is not known.

The CDR3 covers 16 residues. Trimming stripped 6 bases from V and 2 bases from J, with 19 bases between. Per the germline V gene, CDR1 is MDHEN and CDR2 is SYDVKM. The sequence was collected from a girl aged 2 to 9 with multiple sclerosis. V and J are TRBV28 and TRBJ1-2, with D uncertain. The material sequenced was blood. CDR3 protein: CASRPTRAGGNYGYTF. CDR3 nucleotide sequence: TGTGCCAGCAGACCGACTCGAGCAGGCGGAAACTATGGCTACACCTTC.